These 24 T cell receptor beta chains share one sample of origin, sequenced in a study of CD8+ T cells in alopecia areata. The treatment: oral pan-JAK inhibitor, 5-10 mg twice daily. Isolated RNA was reverse transcribed into cDNA used as the sequencing template. Sequenced by immunoSEQ multiplex PCR; TCRdb stores in-frame clones only, minus some. The top ten hold approximately 16% of the sample, which has approximately 100,000 clones, just under 60% seen once. The material sequenced was CD8+ T cells sorted from blood, taken between weeks 55 and 65, from a patient treated with tofacitinib. The source of these receptors is a human donor with alopecia areata.

The rearrangement joins TRBV7-9 to TRBJ2-7, with D hard to call. The V end lost 1 base, the J end lost 6 bases, and 7 bases lay between the germline ends. The CDR3 extends over 12 amino acids. Germline V gene sequence: CDR1 SEHNR, CDR2 FQNEAQ (reference sequence). CDR3 nucleotide sequence: TGTGCCAGCAGCTTAGGAGACGCCGAGCAGTACTTC. Protein sequence: CASSLGDAEQYF.

CDR3 residues: CASSLWGFGSPLHF. The CDR3 DNA reads as TGTGCCAGCAGCCTCTGGGGATTCGGGTCACCCCTCCACTTT. The chain employs TRBV13 and TRBJ1-6; D gene ambiguous. Per germline, CDR1 PRHDT and CDR2 FYEKMQ (reference sequence). CDR3 length: 14 residues. V lost 5 bases and J 10 bases, leaving 15 bases between the germline ends.

This clone occurred a few times. J is TRBJ2-3 and V is TRBV7-9, with 7 bases identical to TRBD2. The CDR3 runs 13 residues. Per germline, CDR1 SEHNR and CDR2 FQNEAQ (reference sequence). For the CDR3, the DNA is TGTGCGACCCGGGGGAGGGGAACAGATACGCAGTATTTT. This translates into CATRGRGTDTQYF.

This clone was detected only once. The rearrangement links TRBV30 to TRBJ1-3; D gene unclear. The CDR3 sequence is 11 residues long. The V gene lost 5 bases and the J gene lost 8 bases, with 10 bases spanning the gap. Looked up from germline, CDR1 is GTSNPN and CDR2 is SVGIG (reference sequence). CDR3 in DNA: TGTGCCTGGGGCCCTGGGGACACCATATATTTT. It yields the protein CAWGPGDTIYF.

There are a few counts of this clone. The chain links TRBV7-3 to TRBJ2-3; D uncertain. From germline, CDR1 is SGHTA and CDR2 FQGTGA. V lost 2 bases and J lost 2, with 5 bases in between. CDR3 length: 13 amino acids. The CDR3 here is CASSLSITDTQYF. Here the CDR3 DNA reads TGTGCCAGCAGCTTATCCATCACAGATACGCAGTATTTT.

This clone has a handful of counts. This chain connects TRBV29-1 to TRBJ1-2; D might be TRBD1 (5 bases). V lost 2 bases to trimming and J lost 7 bases, with 5 bases between them. The germline V gene encodes CDR1 SQVTM and CDR2 ANQGSEA. The CDR3 extends over 10 amino acids. CDR3 DNA sequence: TGCAGCGTTGAACAGGGTGGCTACACCTTC. This sequence encodes CSVEQGGYTF.

This clone was recorded a few times. The chain carries TRBV30 and TRBJ1-6; 7 bases fit TRBD1. Unmatched junction bases numbered 10, after V lost 3 bases and J lost 8 bases. There are 15 residues in the CDR3. Germline V gene lookup returns CDR1 GTSNPN and CDR2 SVGIG (reference sequence). Here the CDR3 reads CAWSASGGGDSPLHF. For the CDR3, the DNA is TGTGCCTGGAGCGCCTCAGGGGGAGGGGATTCACCCCTCCACTTT.

The genes are TRBV6-5 and TRBJ2-5; D may be TRBD1 or TRBD2 (5 bases each). CDR3 length equals 12 residues. Germline lookup yields CDR1 MNHEY and CDR2 SVGAGI. V lost 2 bases, J lost 5 bases, and 6 bases lay in between. CDR3: CASSYEGETQYF. The CDR3 coding sequence is TGTGCCAGCAGTTACGAGGGGGAGACCCAGTACTTC.

The chain is built from TRBV5-1 and TRBJ2-7; the D is unclear. The CDR3 sequence is 13 residues long. V was pared by 0 bases and J by 6 bases, with 10 bases between. CDR1 is SGHRS, CDR2 YFSETQ, per germline. The CDR3 sequence is CASSLAVFGEQYF. DNA of the CDR3: TGCGCCAGCAGCTTGGCCGTGTTCGGCGAGCAGTACTTC.

The genes are TRBV6-6 and TRBJ2-5; D is unclear. Trimming removed 6 bases from V and 4 bases from J, with 12 bases in between. This CDR3 region has 13 residues. Germline V gives CDR1 MNHNY, CDR2 SVGAGI (reference sequence). The CDR3 coding sequence is TGTGCCAGCAGGGACCTCCCCCCAGAGACCCAGTACTTC. It translates to CASRDLPPETQYF.

The chain has TRBV5-6 and TRBJ2-1, with 10 nucleotides matching TRBD2. Germline values: CDR1 SGHDT, CDR2 YYEEEE. V gave up 10 bases and J gave up 5 bases; unmatched junction bases: 6. This CDR3 contains 13 residues. The CDR3 sequence is CASQRGGNNEQFF. The CDR3 DNA reads as TGTGCCTCCCAGCGGGGGGGAAACAATGAGCAGTTCTTC.

In its sample, this clone was seen a few times. The chain combines TRBV2 with TRBJ2-1; no clear D gene. Looked up from germline, CDR1 is SNHLY and CDR2 is FYNNEI. The CDR3 loop spans 14 amino acids. V was cut by 7 bases and J by 4 bases, with 14 bases left in between. The CDR3 loop is CASTGWSEYNEQFF. CDR3 nucleotides: TGTGCCAGCACCGGCTGGTCAGAGTACAATGAGCAGTTCTTC. Full variable domain (remainder filled in from reference TRBV2 and TRBJ2-1): EPEVTQTPSHQVTQMGQEVILRCVPISNHLYFYWYRQILGQKVEFLVSFYNNEISEKSEIFDDQFSVERPDGSNFTLKIRSTKLEDSAMYFCASTGWSEYNEQFFGPGTRLTVL.

J is TRBJ2-7 and V is TRBV23-1; 7 nucleotides align to TRBD1. TRBV23-1 is flagged as an ORF with uncertain function. This CDR3 comprises 17 residues. The V and J ends lost 0 bases and 0 bases, in that order; junction bases with no gene match: 8. CDR3 region: CASSQSVGTAPSYEQYF. The CDR3 bases are TGCGCCAGCAGTCAATCCGTTGGGACAGCACCCTCCTACGAGCAGTACTTC.

Turning to this clone: The same CDR3 is also encoded by other DNA sequences in this sample. The J gene is TRBJ2-7, the V gene TRBV7-9; no clear D. This CDR3 has 12 amino acids. The ends were cut back, 5 bases at V and 2 bases at J, with 7 bases in the middle. Germline V CDR1 and CDR2: SEHNR, FQNEAQ (reference sequence). This chain's CDR3 is CASSLGTYEQYF. The CDR3 DNA reads TGTGCCAGCAGCCTAGGAACCTACGAGCAGTACTTC.

As concerns this clone: A read error may account for a junction end that differs from germline. This chain links TRBV7-7 with TRBJ2-7; perhaps TRBD1 as D (6 bases). The CDR3 contains 18 residues. From germline, CDR1 is SSHAT and CDR2 FNYEAQ (reference sequence). This CDR3 is CASSLTSPGTRSSYEQYF. The CDR3 bases are TGTGCTAGCAGCTTGACCTCGCCCGGGACACGTAGCTCCTACGAGCAGTACTTC.

V is TRBV14 and J is TRBJ2-4; tentative D call: TRBD2 (5 bases). The CDR3 totals 15 residues. Germline values: CDR1 SGHDN, CDR2 FVKESK. Trimming took off 2 bases at V and 2 bases at J, with 10 bases between the two ends. The CDR3 loop reads CASSQRAGPKNIQYF. The CDR3 nucleotides are TGTGCCAGCAGCCAACGCGCGGGCCCCAAAAACATTCAGTACTTC.

The table lists this clone with a few counts. The chain is built from TRBV2 and TRBJ2-2; D ambiguous. The V end was cut by 5 bases, the J end by 6 bases, with 7 bases between. In germline, CDR1 is SNHLY, CDR2 FYNNEI. This CDR3 has 12 residues. The CDR3 here is CASSSFPGELFF. CDR3 sequence (DNA): TGTGCCAGCAGTTCGTTCCCCGGGGAGCTGTTTTTT.

This clone was seen only once. The chain uses TRBV9 and TRBJ2-6, with D possibly being TRBD2 (5 bases). The CDR3 sequence is 17 residues long. The V gene's germline CDR1 is SGDLS and CDR2 YYNGEE. V was trimmed by 0 bases and J by 0 bases, leaving 10 bases between them. The chain's CDR3 is CASSVALGDSGANVLTF. The CDR3 coding sequence is TGTGCCAGCAGCGTAGCCTTGGGAGACTCTGGGGCCAACGTCCTGACTTTC. Using reference TRBV9 and TRBJ2-6 for the parts outside the CDR3, the full variable domain is DSGVTQTPKHLITATGQRVTLRCSPRSGDLSVYWYQQSLDQGLQFLIQYYNGEERAKGNILERFSAQQFPDLHSELNLSSLELGDSALYFCASSVALGDSGANVLTFGAGSRLTVL.

This clone occurred a few times. The chain recombines TRBV5-1 with TRBJ2-2, with D perhaps matching TRBD1 (6 bases). Trimming took 1 base from V and 1 from J, leaving 11 bases between them. Per the germline V gene, CDR1 is SGHRS and CDR2 is YFSETQ. This CDR3 spans 16 amino acids. The CDR3 region has the DNA TGCGCCAGCAGCTTGCTTTTGGGACAGAACACCGGGGAGCTGTTTTTT. Translating it yields CASSLLLGQNTGELFF.

The chain combines TRBV13 with TRBJ2-5; 8 bases match TRBD2. The closer fit of TRBJ2-7 to the DNA end suggests the J call may be wrong. Germline CDR1 PRHDT, CDR2 FYEKMQ (reference sequence). The CDR3 is 19 amino acids. The CDR3 protein is CASSSLPGLVSSHSYEQYF. CDR3 nucleotides: TGTGCCAGCAGTTCTCTTCCGGGACTAGTGAGTAGTCACTCCTACGAGCAGTACTTC.

The gene calls are TRBV5-1 and TRBJ2-2, with D perhaps TRBD2 (5 bases). V was pared by 5 bases and J by 3 bases, with 17 bases between. This CDR3 spans 16 amino acids. From germline, CDR1 is SGHRS and CDR2 YFSETQ. DNA for the CDR3: TGCGCCAGCAGAGGTCGACTCGCCGGGGACACCGGGGAGCTGTTTTTT. Amino acids: CASRGRLAGDTGELFF.

In this sample, this clone turned up once. The chain recombines TRBV4-1 with TRBJ2-1, with D perhaps given as TRBD1 or TRBD2 (5 bases each). CDR3 size: 16 residues. The germline V and J ends were trimmed by 1 base and 5 bases, with 15 bases remaining between them. CDR1 and CDR2 from the germline V gene are MGHRA and YSYEKL. The CDR3 protein is CASSQAPSRGDNEQFF. CDR3 DNA: TGCGCCAGCAGCCAAGCTCCCTCGAGGGGTGACAATGAGCAGTTCTTC.

This sequence joins TRBV25-1 and TRBJ1-3, with TRBD1 as a possible D gene (5 bases). This CDR3 comprises 15 residues. Germline V gene data show CDR1 as MGHDK and CDR2 as SYGVNS. V lost 10 bases and J 0 bases, leaving 16 bases between the germline ends. Here the CDR3 DNA reads TGTGCCACCTCCCATGGACAAAACTCTGGAAACACCATATATTTT. The encoded protein is CATSHGQNSGNTIYF.

The rearrangement uses TRBV30 and TRBJ2-3; the D is unclear. This CDR3 region has 17 residues. V was shortened by 4 bases and J by 0 bases, with 20 bases between the two germline ends. Germline values: CDR1 GTSNPN, CDR2 SVGIG (reference sequence). CDR3 residues: CAWTTLGPNSSTDTQYF. The CDR3, as DNA: TGTGCCTGGACCACTCTTGGCCCGAATAGTAGCACAGATACGCAGTATTTT.